This T cell receptor (beta chain) was profiled in a study of Ad26.COV2.S vaccination and SARS-CoV-2 variants. Treatment described: 15 to 20 received Ad26.COV2.S at low or high dose, single or two shots; about 5 received placebo; per-sample allocation not given. Material that was analyzed had been drawn on day 63 after the first vaccine or placebo injection. In germline, CDR1 is LGHDT, CDR2 YNNKEL (reference sequence). The V gene lost 1 base and the J gene lost 10 bases, with 14 bases spanning the gap. This CDR3 is 15 amino acids long. Measured with immunoSEQ multiplex PCR; TCRdb has only the in-frame clones, and not every one. The profile shows 430,000 or so clones, more than 80% of them singletons.

Sequencing was performed on peripheral blood, taken in a trial of Ad26.COV2.S vaccine versus placebo. The sequence came from a person aged 18-60 years who received the Ad26.COV2.S COVID-19 vaccine or a placebo. The chain recombines TRBV3-1 (or the pseudogene TRBV3-2) with TRBJ1-6; D is undetermined. The CDR3 region has the DNA TGTGCCAGCAGCCAAGCCGTGGGTGGTTTGTCACCCCTCCACTTT. It specifies CASSQAVGGLSPLHF.